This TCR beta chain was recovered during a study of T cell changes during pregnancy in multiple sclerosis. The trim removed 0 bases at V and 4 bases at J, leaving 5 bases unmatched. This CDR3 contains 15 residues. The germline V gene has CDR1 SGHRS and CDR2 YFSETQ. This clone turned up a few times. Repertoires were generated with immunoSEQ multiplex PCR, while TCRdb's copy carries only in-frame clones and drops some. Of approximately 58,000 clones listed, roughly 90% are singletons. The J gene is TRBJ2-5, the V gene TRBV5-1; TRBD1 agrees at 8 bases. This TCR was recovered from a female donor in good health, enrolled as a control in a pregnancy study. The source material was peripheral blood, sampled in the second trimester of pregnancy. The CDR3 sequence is CASSLAVDRGETQYF. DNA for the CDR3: TGCGCCAGCAGCTTGGCAGTAGACAGGGGAGAGACCCAGTACTTC.